This T cell receptor (beta chain) was sequenced in a study of shared clonotypes between healthy human individuals. Naive CD8 cells lacked CD45RO, underwent positive selection for CCR7 and left out terminally differentiated effector memory CD45RA+ cells. The CDR3 spans 14 residues. Germline-derived CDR1 and CDR2 are MNHNS and SASEGT. V lost 7 bases to trimming and J lost 3 bases; unmatched junction nucleotides: 5. Data came from immunoSEQ multiplex PCR; TCRdb stores just in-frame clones and leaves some out. Among nearly 2 million clones listed, approximately 95% were seen once. The receptor was derived from a man aged 18 to 30 in good health. Sequenced input: naive CD8+ T cells sorted from blood. The rearrangement uses TRBV6-1 and TRBJ2-1; 8 bases match TRBD2. CDR3 DNA sequence: TGTGCCAGCACGTGGACTAGCAGCTACAATGAGCAGTTCTTC. As protein: CASTWTSSYNEQFF.